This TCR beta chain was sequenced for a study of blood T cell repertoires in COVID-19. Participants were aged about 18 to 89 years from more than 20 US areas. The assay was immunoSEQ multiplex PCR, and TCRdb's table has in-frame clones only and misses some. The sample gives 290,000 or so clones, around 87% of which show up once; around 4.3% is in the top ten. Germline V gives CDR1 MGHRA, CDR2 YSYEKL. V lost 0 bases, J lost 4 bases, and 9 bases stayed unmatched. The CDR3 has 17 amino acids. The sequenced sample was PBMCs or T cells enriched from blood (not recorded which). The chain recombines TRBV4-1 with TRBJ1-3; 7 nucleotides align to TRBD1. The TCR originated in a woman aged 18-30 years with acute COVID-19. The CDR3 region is CASSQDTLRGSGNTIYF. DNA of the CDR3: TGCGCCAGCAGCCAAGACACACTCAGGGGGAGCGGAAACACCATATATTTT.